The 27 T cell receptor beta chains presented below share a single source sample, sequenced in a study of blood T cell repertoires in COVID-19. Clones were sequenced by immunoSEQ multiplex PCR, and TCRdb holds only the in-frame ones, with some missing. The table has about 150,000 clones, 75% to 90% seen once; the top ten hold roughly 4.4%. The sequencing sample was made of peripheral blood. Receptors originate from a human donor in a cohort sampled during active COVID-19.

This chain links TRBV19 with TRBJ2-4; 8 bases match TRBD1. This CDR3 is 12 amino acids long. Germline CDR1 reads LNHDA; CDR2 reads SQIVND (reference sequence). The trim removed 6 bases at V and 8 bases at J, leaving 3 bases unmatched. CDR3 coding DNA: TGTGCCAGTAGGGACAGGGTAGACATTCAGTACTTC. It specifies CASRDRVDIQYF.

The chain joins TRBV24-1 to TRBJ2-3; 9 bases are shared with TRBD2. The V gene's germline CDR1 is KGHDR and CDR2 SFDVKD. This CDR3 is built from 16 residues. Losses at the gene ends were 4 bases for V and 3 bases for J; bases not matched to a gene: 7. The CDR3 sequence is CATSDPRAGGTDTQYF. CDR3 sequence (DNA): TGTGCCACCAGTGACCCCAGAGCGGGAGGAACAGATACGCAGTATTTT.

The chain employs TRBV7-2 and TRBJ1-2; the match to TRBD1 covers 12 bases. V trimming: 4 bases; J trimming: 8 bases; junction bases outside the gene matches: 11. Germline-derived CDR1 and CDR2 are SGHTA and FQGNSA. CDR3 size: 16 residues. The CDR3 coding sequence is TGTGCCAGCAGCTGGGACTTCGGGACAGGGGGCGAAGGCTACACCTTC. Translating it yields CASSWDFGTGGEGYTF.

DNA of the CDR3: TGTGCCAGCAGCCCCGACAGGGTTAATCAGCCCCAGCATTTT. Amino acids: CASSPDRVNQPQHF. The V gene is TRBV28, the J gene TRBJ1-5; 7 bases are a match to TRBD1. CDR1 MDHEN and CDR2 SYDVKM come from the germline V gene. The CDR3 has 14 amino acids. Trimming took 6 bases from V and 4 from J; bases not matched to a gene: 6.

The V and J genes are TRBV28 and TRBJ1-5; D call uncertain. Trimming left V 8 bases short and J 3 bases short, with 14 bases between. Looked up from germline, CDR1 is MDHEN and CDR2 is SYDVKM. CDR3 length: 14 amino acids. CDR3 loop: CASVRGVDNQPQHF. The CDR3 DNA follows: TGTGCCAGCGTACGGGGTGTTGACAATCAGCCCCAGCATTTT.

The chain employs TRBV6-2 or TRBV6-3 and TRBJ1-1, with D unclear. CDR1 is MNHEY and CDR2 is SVGEGT in the germline V gene. The CDR3 is 15 amino acids. V was shortened by 0 bases and J by 4 bases, with 12 bases between the two germline ends. The CDR3 protein is CASSYSLARGTEAFF. CDR3 DNA sequence: TGTGCCAGCAGTTACTCGTTGGCCAGAGGCACTGAAGCTTTCTTT.

This clone was counted once. The rearrangement links TRBV18 to TRBJ2-5; tentatively, D is TRBD1 (6 bases). Germline values: CDR1 KGHSH, CDR2 LQKENI. The V and J ends lost 1 base and 5 bases respectively, with 11 bases between them. The CDR3 sequence is 14 residues long. CDR3 coding DNA: TGTGCCAGCTCACCACAACAGGGACGGGAGACCCAGTACTTC. Protein sequence: CASSPQQGRETQYF.

This clone was picked up a small number of times. The chain uses TRBV7-3 and TRBJ1-4; D unclear. The ends were cut back, 0 bases at V and 4 bases at J, with 6 bases in the middle. CDR1 is SGHTA and CDR2 is FQGTGA in the germline V gene. This CDR3 is 14 amino acids long. The CDR3 DNA follows: TGTGCCAGCAGCTTAACAGCCCTTAATGAAAAACTGTTTTTT. This translates into CASSLTALNEKLFF.

V and J are TRBV28 and TRBJ1-2; 9 bases are shared with TRBD1. V shed 6 bases and J 5 bases; nucleotides not matched to a gene: 7. Per the germline V gene, CDR1 is MDHEN and CDR2 is SYDVKM. The CDR3 has 14 amino acids. The CDR3 is CASSSGTGPYGYTF. The CDR3 nucleotides are TGTGCCAGCAGCTCCGGGACAGGGCCTTATGGCTACACCTTC.

This clone has a count of ten or more. The V and J genes are TRBV7-2 and TRBJ2-1; 7 nucleotides align to TRBD2. The CDR3 is 17 residues long. Trimming took 5 bases from V and 1 from J; bases not matched to a gene: 11. In germline, CDR1 is SGHTA, CDR2 FQGNSA. The CDR3 protein is CASSPKLAIRSYNEQFF. CDR3 DNA: TGTGCCAGCAGCCCCAAACTAGCGATAAGATCCTACAATGAGCAGTTCTTC.

This chain connects TRBV5-8 to TRBJ2-7; 10 bases are a match to TRBD1. Germline loops: CDR1 SGHTS, CDR2 YDEGEE. The V and J ends lost 1 base and 8 bases, in that order; junction bases with no gene match: 3. The CDR3 covers 13 residues. This chain's CDR3 is CASSLKGQGKQYV. In DNA form, the CDR3 reads TGTGCCAGCAGCTTGAAGGGACAGGGGAAGCAGTACGTC.

The chain joins TRBV30 to TRBJ2-5; D is possibly TRBD2 (5 bases). The CDR3 length is 12 residues. The germline gives CDR1 GTSNPN, CDR2 SVGIG (reference sequence). Trimming took off 2 bases at V and 5 bases at J, with 9 bases between the two ends. The CDR3 DNA sequence: TGTGCCTGGAGTACTGGGAGCGAGACCCAGTACTTC. Translated, it gives CAWSTGSETQYF.

This clone was detected a few times. This chain links TRBV3-1 (or the pseudogene TRBV3-2) with TRBJ1-5, with D maybe TRBD1 (6 bases). Germline lookup yields CDR1 LGHDT and CDR2 YNNKEL (reference sequence). The V end lost 1 base, the J end lost 6 bases, and 22 bases lay between the germline ends. CDR3 size: 18 residues. The CDR3 sequence is CASSQGHTGPGPSQPQHF. DNA of the CDR3: TGTGCCAGCAGCCAAGGTCATACAGGGCCGGGCCCTAGTCAGCCCCAGCATTTT.

The chain recombines TRBV4-1 with TRBJ1-5; the match to TRBD1 covers 7 bases. CDR3 length equals 19 residues. The germline gives CDR1 MGHRA, CDR2 YSYEKL. Trimming took 0 bases from V and 0 from J; bases not matched to a gene: 11. CDR3 protein: CASSQEPRDSAYSNQPQHF. The CDR3 DNA reads TGCGCCAGCAGCCAAGAGCCCCGGGACAGCGCATATAGCAATCAGCCCCAGCATTTT.

The chain combines TRBV7-8 with TRBJ1-5, with D possibly being TRBD1 (5 bases). Germline CDR1 and CDR2: SGHVS and FQNEAQ. CDR3 length equals 16 residues. Trimming left V 5 bases short and J 0 bases short, with 14 bases between. The CDR3 DNA is TGTGCCAGCAGCCCGGGAGGGGCCCTTAGCAATCAGCCCCAGCATTTT. Its translation is CASSPGGALSNQPQHF.

The gene calls are TRBV30 and TRBJ2-7; 10 nucleotides match TRBD1. Germline CDR1 reads GTSNPN; CDR2 reads SVGIG (reference sequence). The CDR3 runs 14 residues. J was trimmed by 3 bases and V by 5 bases; bases with no gene match: 7. The CDR3 nucleotides are TGTGCCTGGGAGCCGGGACAGGGGAGCTACGAGCAGTACTTC. Translation gives CAWEPGQGSYEQYF.

The V call is TRBV24-1, the J call TRBJ2-3, with 7 bases aligning to TRBD2. After removal of 9 bases from V and 2 bases from J, the junction contained 10 bases not matched to a gene. Germline V gene sequence: CDR1 KGHDR, CDR2 SFDVKD. The CDR3 is 15 amino acids. CDR3 sequence reads: CATPQETSNTDTQYF. The CDR3 DNA reads TGTGCCACCCCACAGGAGACTAGCAACACAGATACGCAGTATTTT.

A remark on this clone: The junction shows a germline mismatch at one end, possibly a read error. The chain has TRBV7-7 and TRBJ2-2, with 10 nucleotides matching TRBD1. The CDR3 has 18 residues. Germline loops: CDR1 SSHAT, CDR2 FNYEAQ (reference sequence). CDR3 amino acids: CASSLAYVGTGDTGELFF. CDR3 DNA sequence: TGTGCTAGCAGCTTAGCTTATGTCGGGACAGGGGACACCGGGGAGCTGTTTTTT.

The rearrangement uses TRBV9 and TRBJ2-5; perhaps TRBD1 as D (5 bases). The V end was cut by 4 bases, the J end by 3 bases, with 16 bases between. The CDR3 covers 15 residues. Germline V gives CDR1 SGDLS, CDR2 YYNGEE. The CDR3 region has the DNA TGTGCCAGCAGCCCCCACTTAGGACAAGAAGAGACCCAGTACTTC. It encodes CASSPHLGQEETQYF.

This chain links TRBV7-3 with TRBJ1-2; 10 bases are shared with TRBD1. The V gene end was trimmed by 2 bases and the J gene end by 5 bases; junction bases not matched to a gene: 5. There are 15 residues in the CDR3. The germline CDR1 and CDR2 sequences are SGHTA and FQGTGA. The DNA for the CDR3 is TGTGCCAGCAGCTTATCAGGACAGGGGGTATATGGCTACACCTTC. Its protein is CASSLSGQGVYGYTF.

In its sample, this clone was seen a few times. The V call is TRBV28, the J call TRBJ1-2; D is possibly TRBD1 (5 bases). The V end lost 6 bases, the J end lost 8 bases, and 19 bases lay between the germline ends. This CDR3 is built from 14 residues. Germline lookup yields CDR1 MDHEN and CDR2 SYDVKM. The CDR3 bases are TGTGCCAGCAGGGGGGGAGGTCCCATCATGGGCTACACCTTC. Protein sequence: CASRGGGPIMGYTF.

The gene calls are TRBV6-5 and TRBJ1-1; D is uncertain. Deletions cut 4 bases from V and 0 bases from J, with 9 bases between. This CDR3 has 14 amino acids. Germline-derived CDR1 and CDR2 are MNHEY and SVGAGI. The CDR3 loop reads CASSFSEMNTEAFF. The DNA of the CDR3 is TGTGCCAGCAGTTTCTCCGAGATGAACACTGAAGCTTTCTTT.

V is TRBV15 and J is TRBJ2-3; 10 nucleotides agree with TRBD2. CDR3 length: 16 residues. Looked up from germline, CDR1 is LNHNV and CDR2 is YYDKDF (reference sequence). V was pared by 5 bases and J by 2 bases, with 7 bases of the junction left unmatched. In DNA, the CDR3 is TGTGCCACCAGCTTCCCCGGACTAGCGGACACAGATACGCAGTATTTT. Amino acids: CATSFPGLADTDTQYF.

This chain connects TRBV5-6 to TRBJ2-1; D is possibly TRBD2 (5 bases). Trimming removed 5 bases from V and 7 bases from J, with 13 bases in between. This CDR3 contains 13 residues. Germline lookup yields CDR1 SGHDT and CDR2 YYEEEE. The CDR3 protein is CASRALRANEQFF. The CDR3 region has the DNA TGTGCCAGCAGGGCCCTGAGGGCAAATGAGCAGTTCTTC. The variable domain in full, with the rest retrieved from reference TRBV5-6 and TRBJ2-1, is DAGVTQSPTHLIKTRGQQVTLRCSPKSGHDTVSWYQQALGQGPQFIFQYYEEEERQRGNFPDRFSGHQFPNYSSELNVNALLLGDSALYLCASRALRANEQFFGPGTRLTVL.

V is TRBV4-1 and J is TRBJ1-4, with TRBD1 as a possible D gene (5 bases). Germline CDR1 and CDR2: MGHRA and YSYEKL. Deletions cut 1 base from V and 10 bases from J, with 13 bases between. This CDR3 comprises 14 residues. CDR3 coding DNA: TGCGCCAGCAGCCAAGCCTCAAGGAGGGGAAAACTGTTTTTT. Its translation: CASSQASRRGKLFF.

The V call is TRBV19, the J call TRBJ1-4; D call uncertain. The CDR3 length is 18 residues. The ends were cut back, 3 bases at V and 8 bases at J, with 25 bases in the middle. Germline CDR1 reads LNHDA; CDR2 reads SQIVND (reference sequence). CDR3 DNA sequence: TGTGCCAGTAGTATTGTGGCGCGGCAGGACGCGGGAAGAGAAAAACTGTTTTTT. Its translation: CASSIVARQDAGREKLFF. Variable domain in full (rest from reference TRBV19 and TRBJ1-4): DGGITQSPKYLFRKEGQNVTLSCEQNLNHDAMYWYRQDPGQGLRLIYYSQIVNDFQKGDIAEGYSVSREKKESFPLTVTSAQKNPTAFYLCASSIVARQDAGREKLFFGSGTQLSVL.

This chain joins TRBV20-1 and TRBJ2-1; 15 bases are a match to TRBD2. Germline V gene sequence: CDR1 DFQATT, CDR2 SNEGSKA (reference sequence). The length of the CDR3 is 15 residues. Losses at the gene ends were 3 bases for V and 7 bases for J; bases not matched to a gene: 4. The CDR3 coding sequence is TGCAGTGCTAGTGGGGGACTAGCGGGGGGTAATGAGCAGTTCTTC. Its translation is CSASGGLAGGNEQFF.